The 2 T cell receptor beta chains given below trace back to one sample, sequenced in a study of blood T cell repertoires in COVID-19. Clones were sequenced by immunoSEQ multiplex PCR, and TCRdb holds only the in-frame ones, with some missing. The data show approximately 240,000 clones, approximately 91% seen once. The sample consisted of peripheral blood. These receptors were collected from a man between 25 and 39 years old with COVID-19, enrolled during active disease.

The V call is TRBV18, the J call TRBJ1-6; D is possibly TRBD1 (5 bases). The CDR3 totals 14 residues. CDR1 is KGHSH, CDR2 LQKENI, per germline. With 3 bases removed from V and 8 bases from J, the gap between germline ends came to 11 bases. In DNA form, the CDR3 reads TGTGCCAGCTCACCCCAGGGTAATGATTCACCCCTCCACTTT. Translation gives CASSPQGNDSPLHF. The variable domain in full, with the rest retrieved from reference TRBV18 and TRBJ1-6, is NAGVMQNPRHLVRRRGQEARLRCSPMKGHSHVYWYRQLPEEGLKFMVYLQKENIIDESGMPKERFSAEFPKEGPSILRIQQVVRGDSAAYFCASSPQGNDSPLHFGNGTRLTVT.

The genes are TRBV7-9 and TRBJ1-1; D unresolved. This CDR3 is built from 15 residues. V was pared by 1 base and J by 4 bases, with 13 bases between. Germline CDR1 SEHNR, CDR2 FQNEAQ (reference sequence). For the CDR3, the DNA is TGTGCCAGCAGCTTAGTGGGCTTGGCCCTCACTGAAGCTTTCTTT. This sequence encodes CASSLVGLALTEAFF.